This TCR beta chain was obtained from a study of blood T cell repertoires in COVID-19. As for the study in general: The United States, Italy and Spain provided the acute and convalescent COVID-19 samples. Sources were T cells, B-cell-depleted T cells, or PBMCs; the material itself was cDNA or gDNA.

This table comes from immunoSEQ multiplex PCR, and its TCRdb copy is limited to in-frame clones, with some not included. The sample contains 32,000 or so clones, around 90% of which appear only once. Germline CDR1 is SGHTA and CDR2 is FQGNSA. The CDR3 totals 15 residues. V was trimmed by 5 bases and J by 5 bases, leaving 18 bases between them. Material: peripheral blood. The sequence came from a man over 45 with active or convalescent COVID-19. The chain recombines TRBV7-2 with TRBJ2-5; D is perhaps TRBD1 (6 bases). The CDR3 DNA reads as TGTGCCAGCAGCCCCAAACAGGGTGTGTGGGAGACCCAGTACTTC. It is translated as CASSPKQGVWETQYF.